Listed here are 24 T cell receptor beta chains from one sample, sequenced in a study of post-analysis software for immune sequencing data. These receptors' targets are unknown. Study results and caveats: Controls had lower frequencies than patients of roughly five TRBV segments, which included TRBV5-6, TRBV5-1 and TRBV20-1.

cDNA libraries for TCR beta contained unique molecular identifiers. TCRdb processed the PCR reads anew with MiXCR; each CDR3 protein has one entry. The sample gives about 820,000 distinct CDR3 sequences, roughly 50% of which show up once; approximately 4.5% is in the top ten. Sequenced input: blood. The source of these receptors is a girl between 10 and 17 years old with multiple sclerosis.

This chain connects TRBV20-1 to TRBJ2-1, with 7 bases matching TRBD2. Germline V lookup: CDR1 DFQATT, CDR2 SNEGSKA (reference sequence). J gave up 7 bases and V 0 bases, and 6 bases lay outside the gene matches. This CDR3 has 14 residues. The CDR3 region is CSAREAGLANEQFF. The CDR3 DNA is TGCAGTGCTAGAGAAGCGGGACTCGCAAATGAGCAGTTCTTC.

The chain recombines TRBV3-1 with TRBJ1-2; a weak D match, TRBD1 (6 bases). From germline, CDR1 is LGHDT and CDR2 YNNKEL (reference sequence). V was clipped by 4 bases and J by 0 bases, with 12 bases between them. This CDR3 spans 15 amino acids. The CDR3 DNA follows: TGTGCCAGCAGCCTCCGGACAGTAGCTAACTATGGCTACACCTTC. It codes for CASSLRTVANYGYTF.

The chain employs TRBV6-5 and TRBJ2-3, with 7 bases identical to TRBD2. The CDR3 length is 16 residues. Germline V gene lookup returns CDR1 MNHEY and CDR2 SVGAGI. The V segment lost 5 bases and the J segment 1 base; nucleotides outside the gene matches: 9. CDR3 nucleotides: TGTGCCAGCAGTCTACTCCTAGCGGAGCGCACAGATACGCAGTATTTT. Translated: CASSLLLAERTDTQYF.

This clonotype was seen a few times. This rearrangement joins TRBV6-1 to TRBJ2-1, with TRBD2 identical over 9 bases. Germline CDR1 is MNHNS and CDR2 is SASEGT. The CDR3 is 17 amino acids. J was trimmed by 4 bases and V by 6 bases; bases with no gene match: 13. The CDR3: CASRRGISGSSYNEQFF. The DNA of the CDR3 is TGTGCCAGCAGGAGGGGGATTAGCGGGAGCTCATACAATGAGCAGTTCTTC.

The V call is TRBV7-3, the J call TRBJ2-1; TRBD2 agrees at 11 bases. The CDR3 has 16 residues. With 5 bases clipped from V and 1 base from J, the junction kept 4 bases outside the gene matches. In germline, CDR1 is SGHTA, CDR2 FQGTGA. The CDR3 DNA is TGTGCCAGCAGCATGACTAGCGGGGTTTCCTACAATGAGCAGTTCTTC. It specifies CASSMTSGVSYNEQFF.

Concerning this clonotype itself: A read error may be the cause here, since a much bigger clone is one base away. The chain links TRBV5-1 to TRBJ2-7; tentatively, D is TRBD2 (5 bases). The CDR3 runs 12 residues. Trimming took 4 bases from V and 2 from J, leaving 7 bases between them. Germline V lookup: CDR1 SGHRS, CDR2 YFSETQ. The CDR3 DNA reads TGCGCCAGCAGCGGGAGTGCCTACGAGCAGTACTTC. It yields the protein CASSGSAYEQYF. The variable domain in full, with the rest retrieved from reference TRBV5-1 and TRBJ2-7, is KAGVTQTPRYLIKTRGQQVTLSCSPISGHRSVSWYQQTPGQGLQFLFEYFSETQRNKGNFPGRFSGRQFSNSRSEMNVSTLELGDSALYLCASSGSAYEQYFGPGTRLTVT.

This chain links TRBV9 with TRBJ2-7, with D perhaps matching TRBD2 (7 bases). The DNA end lines up better with TRBJ2-5; the J call may be wrong. This CDR3 region has 15 residues. From germline, CDR1 is SGDLS and CDR2 YYNGEE. CDR3 amino acids: CASSVEGGPLETQYF. DNA for the CDR3: TGTGCCAGCAGCGTAGAGGGGGGGCCGCTCGAGACCCAGTACTTC.

The rearrangement links TRBV3-1 to TRBJ2-1; TRBD2 matches 7 bases. V lost 3 bases, J lost 7 bases, and 9 bases stayed unmatched. Germline V gives CDR1 LGHDT, CDR2 YNNKEL (reference sequence). The CDR3 covers 15 residues. The CDR3 loop is CASSQGTTLKNEQFF. In nucleotides, the CDR3 is TGTGCCAGCAGCCAGGGGACTACCCTTAAGAATGAGCAGTTCTTC.

This chain joins TRBV7-6 and TRBJ2-7; 9 nucleotides agree with TRBD1. V was clipped by 5 bases and J by 6 bases; unmatched bases: 5. Germline-derived CDR1 and CDR2 are SGHVS and FNYEAQ. The CDR3 totals 13 residues. CDR3 sequence: CASSKGTGSEQYF. CDR3 coding DNA: TGTGCCAGCAGCAAAGGGACAGGGAGCGAGCAGTACTTC. Full variable domain (outside the CDR3, taken from reference TRBV7-6 and TRBJ2-7): GAGVSQSPRYKVTKRGQDVALRCDPISGHVSLYWYRQALGQGPEFLTYFNYEAQQDKSGLPNDRFSAERPEGSISTLTIQRTEQRDSAMYRCASSKGTGSEQYFGPGTRLTVT.

The chain couples TRBV4-1 to TRBJ2-1, with D tentatively TRBD2 (6 bases). Germline assignment: CDR1 MGHRA and CDR2 YSYEKL. CDR3 size: 12 residues. V was clipped by 4 bases and J by 9 bases, with 10 bases between them. CDR3 residues: CASSLRGFEQFF. The CDR3, as DNA: TGCGCCAGCAGCCTGCGGGGCTTTGAGCAGTTCTTC.

The V call is TRBV29-1, the J call TRBJ2-7, with unresolved D. V was trimmed by 4 bases and J by 2 bases, leaving 12 bases between them. This CDR3 has 13 residues. Germline V gene lookup returns CDR1 SQVTM and CDR2 ANQGSEA. In nucleotides, the CDR3 is TGCAGCGTTGCAAGGCAGGTTACCTACGAGCAGTACTTC. Its protein is CSVARQVTYEQYF.

The genes are TRBV5-1 and TRBJ2-5; 9 bases are shared with TRBD2. The J call may be wrong; the DNA end is better matched by TRBJ2-7. Germline CDR1 SGHRS, CDR2 YFSETQ. The CDR3 runs to 16 residues. The CDR3, as DNA: TGCGCCAGCAGCCTCATAGCGGGAGCCGGAAGGGACGAGCAGTACTTC. Its translation is CASSLIAGAGRDEQYF.

This clonotype was seen a handful of times. The rearrangement joins TRBV12-3 or TRBV12-4 to TRBJ2-7; 8 bases fit TRBD1. The CDR3 covers 13 residues. V lost 8 bases to trimming and J lost 4 bases; unmatched junction nucleotides: 7. CDR3 DNA: TGTGCCAGCTCCCAGGGGGCGCGGTACGAGCAGTACTTC. This sequence encodes CASSQGARYEQYF.

The chain recombines TRBV5-1 with TRBJ1-1; D not resolved. The CDR3 totals 15 residues. CDR1 and CDR2 (germline): SGHRS, YFSETQ. Trimming removed 0 bases at V and 4 bases at J, with 13 bases between. CDR3 in amino acids: CASSLAVTVGTEAFF. CDR3 DNA sequence: TGCGCCAGCAGCTTGGCTGTTACAGTCGGCACTGAAGCTTTCTTT.

A few counts support this clonotype. The chain is built from TRBV5-1 and TRBJ2-1; tentative D call: TRBD2 (5 bases). V lost 2 bases and J 3 bases, leaving 18 bases between the germline ends. This CDR3 is 17 amino acids long. Germline CDR1 and CDR2: SGHRS and YFSETQ. The CDR3 loop is CASSLGLGGSYYNEQFF. The CDR3 DNA follows: TGCGCCAGCAGCTTAGGTTTAGGCGGGTCCTACTACAATGAGCAGTTCTTC. The variable domain in full, with the rest retrieved from reference TRBV5-1 and TRBJ2-1, is KAGVTQTPRYLIKTRGQQVTLSCSPISGHRSVSWYQQTPGQGLQFLFEYFSETQRNKGNFPGRFSGRQFSNSRSEMNVSTLELGDSALYLCASSLGLGGSYYNEQFFGPGTRLTVL.

The chain uses TRBV18 and TRBJ2-1, with D possibly TRBD2 on 6 matching bases. The CDR3 has 14 residues. In germline, CDR1 is KGHSH, CDR2 LQKENI. Deletions cut 8 bases from V and 1 base from J, with 12 bases between. This CDR3 reads CASQPGLSYNEQFF. DNA for the CDR3: TGTGCCAGCCAGCCGGGACTTTCCTACAATGAGCAGTTCTTC.

The rearrangement uses TRBV6-6 and TRBJ1-5; D perhaps matches TRBD1 (6 bases). Per the germline V gene, CDR1 is MNHNY and CDR2 is SVGAGI (reference sequence). CDR3 size: 14 residues. V was shortened by 11 bases and J by 2 bases, with 16 bases between the two germline ends. The CDR3 sequence: CASGRGARNQPQHF. As DNA, the CDR3 is TGTGCCTCCGGGCGGGGGGCGCGCAATCAGCCCCAGCATTTT.

This clonotype was found a few times. The chain links TRBV7-9 to TRBJ2-5; D assignment may be TRBD1 or TRBD2 (5 bases each). Germline-derived CDR1 and CDR2 are SEHNR and FQNEAQ (reference sequence). The V end lost 5 bases, the J end lost 0 bases, and 19 bases lay between the germline ends. The length of the CDR3 is 17 residues. This CDR3 is CASSPWDGQHHQETQYF. CDR3 bases: TGTGCCAGCAGCCCCTGGGACGGTCAGCACCACCAAGAGACCCAGTACTTC.

This chain links TRBV14 with TRBJ2-5, with TRBD1 matching 9 bases. The CDR3 runs 17 residues. CDR1 is SGHDN and CDR2 is FVKESK in the germline V gene. The J segment lost 4 bases and the V segment lost 4 bases, leaving 13 bases of the junction unmatched. The DNA of the CDR3 is TGTGCCAGCAGCCCTACTACCGCCGGGACAGGGCGAGAGACCCAGTACTTC. Amino acids: CASSPTTAGTGRETQYF.

This clonotype was found a few times. CDR3 bases: TGCAGTGCTGAGTTAGCGGGAGTCAATGAGCAGTTCTTC. It translates to CSAELAGVNEQFF. The chain uses TRBV20-1 and TRBJ2-1; 9 bases map to TRBD2. CDR3 length: 13 residues. Germline CDR1 is DFQATT and CDR2 is SNEGSKA (reference sequence). J was trimmed by 6 bases and V by 5 bases; bases with no gene match: 5.

This clonotype is a singleton in its sample. V usage is TRBV5-1 and J usage is TRBJ2-7, with D possibly TRBD1 on 6 matching bases. CDR3 length equals 15 residues. With 0 bases removed from V and 2 bases from J, the gap between germline ends came to 12 bases. CDR1 is SGHRS, CDR2 YFSETQ, per germline. The CDR3 nucleotides read TGCGCCAGCAGCTTGGCCTTGACAGGACCCTACGAGCAGTACTTC. Its protein is CASSLALTGPYEQYF.

This chain uses TRBV7-8 with TRBJ2-7; D may be TRBD2 (7 bases). Trimming shortened V by 7 bases and J by 2 bases, and 15 bases separated the two germline ends. Germline V gives CDR1 SGHVS, CDR2 FQNEAQ. This CDR3 contains 14 residues. CDR3 nucleotide sequence: TGTGCCAGCATCGAGGGGGGGGGAACCTACGAGCAGTACTTC. This sequence encodes CASIEGGGTYEQYF.

CDR3 residues: CASSLGRPSSTDTQYF. CDR3 nucleotide sequence: TGTGCCAGCAGCTTAGGCAGGCCGTCTAGCACAGATACGCAGTATTTT. The rearrangement joins TRBV7-9 to TRBJ2-3; D gene unclear. V was pared by 1 base and J by 0 bases, with 11 bases between. The CDR3 is 16 residues long. Germline-derived CDR1 and CDR2 are SEHNR and FQNEAQ (reference sequence).

The V call is TRBV10-3, the J call TRBJ2-2, with TRBD1 identical over 8 bases. The CDR3 length is 14 residues. Germline loops: CDR1 ENHRY, CDR2 SYGVKD. The V gene end was trimmed by 10 bases and the J gene end by 1 base; junction bases not matched to a gene: 5. The CDR3 region has the DNA TGTGCCACCTCTGGACAGGGGAACACCGGGGAGCTGTTTTTT. Protein sequence: CATSGQGNTGELFF.